The rows below give T cell receptor beta chains drawn from one sample of a study of cytomegalovirus exposure and HLA in healthy donors. The table came from immunoSEQ multiplex PCR; TCRdb's copy has only in-frame clones and leaves some out. The profile covers under 200,000 clones, with about 80% appearing a single time and about 14% taken by the ten largest. Input material: PBMCs. These receptors originate from a woman aged 25 to 39 in good health and CMV-seropositive. Both conserved end residues are part of each CDR3. A D gene is named only where the DNA matches it firmly. Only some rows state a clone size, as once, few, many or a class for expanded clones.

CDR3: CASSLAPGTSGWLKTQYF
DNA: TGTGCCAGCAGCTTAGCCCCAGGGACTAGCGGCTGGTTAAAGACCCAGTACTTC
D: TRBD2
size: .
V: TRBV13
J: TRBJ2-5

CDR3: CASSQLFLTGTQNEQFF
DNA: TGCGCCAGCAGCCAACTATTTCTAACCGGGACTCAAAATGAGCAGTTCTTC
D: .
size: .
V: TRBV4-1
J: TRBJ2-1

CDR3: CASRVSSGPSYEQYF
DNA: TGTGCCAGCAGGGTGTCTAGCGGACCCTCCTACGAGCAGTACTTC
D: TRBD2
size: few
V: TRBV11-2
J: TRBJ2-7

CDR3: CASSSRWGLAGTNTGELFF
DNA: TGTGCCAGTAGTTCAAGATGGGGACTAGCGGGGACGAACACCGGGGAGCTGTTTTTT
D: TRBD2
size: .
V: TRBV19
J: TRBJ2-2

CDR3: CASSFPRGVNTGELFF
DNA: TGTGCCAGCAGTTTTCCTAGGGGTGTGAACACCGGGGAGCTGTTTTTT
D: .
size: few
V: TRBV27
J: TRBJ2-2

CDR3: CASSQDPGGDSGNTIYF
DNA: TGCGCCAGCAGCCAAGATCCTGGCGGCGACTCTGGAAACACCATATATTTT
D: .
size: .
V: TRBV4-1
J: TRBJ1-3

CDR3: CAWSVRGWTGELFF
DNA: TGTGCCTGGAGTGTACGGGGTTGGACCGGGGAGCTGTTTTTT
D: .
size: few
V: TRBV30
J: TRBJ2-2

CDR3: CASSPGGTGGYEQYF
DNA: TGTGCCAGCAGCCCGGGTGGGACAGGGGGATACGAGCAGTACTTC
D: TRBD1
size: .
V: TRBV7-9
J: TRBJ2-7

CDR3: CASSVPGDTEAFF
DNA: TGTGCCAGCAGTGTCCCAGGGGATACTGAAGCTTTCTTT
D: .
size: once
V: TRBV25-1
J: TRBJ1-1

CDR3: CASSRLAGTDTQYF
DNA: TGTGCCAGCAGTCGGCTAGCCGGCACAGATACGCAGTATTTT
D: .
size: .
V: TRBV27
J: TRBJ2-3

CDR3: CASSVLGSGNYEQYF
DNA: TGTGCCAGCAGCGTGCTTGGTAGCGGAAACTACGAGCAGTACTTC
D: .
size: .
V: TRBV6-1
J: TRBJ2-7

CDR3: CASSLEGETYEQYF
DNA: TGTGCCAGCAGCTTAGAGGGGGAAACCTACGAGCAGTACTTC
D: .
size: .
V: TRBV7-6
J: TRBJ2-7

CDR3: CASSLGRYYEQYF
DNA: TGTGCCAGCAGCTTGGGCAGATACTACGAGCAGTACTTC
D: .
size: .
V: TRBV7-2
J: TRBJ2-7

CDR3: CASSVAAASYEQYF
DNA: TGTGCCAGCAGCGTCGCCGCGGCCAGCTACGAGCAGTACTTC
D: .
size: .
V: TRBV9
J: TRBJ2-7

CDR3: CASSSAQTAPYGYTF
DNA: TGTGCCAGCAGCTCCGCCCAGACAGCTCCCTATGGCTACACCTTC
D: .
size: few
V: TRBV7-2
J: TRBJ1-2

CDR3: CASSLKDRSSYEQYF
DNA: TGTGCCAGCAGCTTGAAGGACAGGTCTTCCTACGAGCAGTACTTC
D: TRBD1
size: .
V: TRBV5-4
J: TRBJ2-7

CDR3: CAIPGQNYGYTF
DNA: TGTGCCATACCGGGACAGAACTATGGCTACACCTTC
D: TRBD1
size: once
V: TRBV6-8
J: TRBJ1-2

CDR3: CASSSYGQGNTIYF
DNA: TGTGCCAGCAGTTCCTATGGACAGGGCAACACCATATATTTT
D: TRBD1
size: few
V: TRBV28
J: TRBJ1-3

CDR3: CASSHGLAGDSYEQYF
DNA: TGTGCCAGCAGCCACGGACTAGCGGGAGACTCCTACGAGCAGTACTTC
D: TRBD2
size: few
V: TRBV5-8
J: TRBJ2-7

CDR3: CASLDRLSGNTIYF
DNA: TGTGCCAGTTTGGACAGGCTCTCTGGAAACACCATATATTTT
D: TRBD1
size: .
V: TRBV19
J: TRBJ1-3

CDR3: CASSILAGMGMGDTQYF
DNA: TGTGCCAGTAGTATCTTAGCGGGAATGGGAATGGGAGATACGCAGTATTTT
D: TRBD2
size: .
V: TRBV19
J: TRBJ2-3

CDR3: CSVDFGNYGYTF
DNA: TGCAGCGTTGATTTCGGGAACTATGGCTACACCTTC
D: .
size: .
V: TRBV29-1
J: TRBJ1-2

CDR3: CASSAGGSGIGANVLTF
DNA: TGTGCCAGCAGCGCCGGGGGTAGCGGGATCGGGGCCAACGTCCTGACTTTC
D: TRBD2
size: .
V: TRBV9
J: TRBJ2-6

CDR3: CASCPTGTVNRKLFF
DNA: TGTGCCAGTTGCCCGACCGGGACTGTTAATCGAAAACTGTTTTTT
D: .
size: .
V: TRBV19
J: TRBJ1-4

CDR3: CASRPWDSGYRNTIYF
DNA: TGCGCCAGCAGGCCCTGGGACTCCGGGTACCGAAACACCATATATTTT
D: .
size: .
V: TRBV4-1
J: TRBJ1-3

CDR3: CAISREGLLGEQFF
DNA: TGTGCCATCAGTAGGGAGGGGCTCTTGGGAGAGCAGTTCTTC
D: TRBD2
size: once
V: TRBV10-3
J: TRBJ2-1

CDR3: CASRPYPFGQFGGNTIYF
DNA: TGTGCCAGCAGACCTTATCCTTTCGGACAGTTTGGTGGAAACACCATATATTTT
D: .
size: .
V: TRBV27
J: TRBJ1-3

CDR3: CASSLNAGGEAFF
DNA: TGTGCCAGCAGCTTAAACGCAGGGGGCGAAGCTTTCTTT
D: TRBD1
size: .
V: TRBV7-3
J: TRBJ1-1

CDR3: CASTTSGTGHDYGYTF
DNA: TGTGCCAGCACCACAAGCGGGACAGGCCACGATTATGGCTACACCTTC
D: TRBD1
size: once
V: TRBV4-2
J: TRBJ1-2

CDR3: CASSLAGGLSSGNTIYF
DNA: TGTGCCAGCAGCTTAGCGGGGGGTCTGAGCTCTGGAAACACCATATATTTT
D: .
size: .
V: TRBV11-2
J: TRBJ1-3

CDR3: CASSADAGGEETQYF
DNA: TGTGCCAGCAGCGCAGATGCGGGGGGCGAAGAGACCCAGTACTTC
D: TRBD2
size: .
V: TRBV9
J: TRBJ2-5

CDR3: CASSPLRGVYGYTF
DNA: TGTGCCAGCAGTCCTCTCAGGGGTGTCTATGGCTACACCTTC
D: .
size: .
V: TRBV2
J: TRBJ1-2

CDR3: CASSQESLAGGPYNEQFF
DNA: TGTGCCAGCAGCCAAGAAAGCCTAGCGGGAGGGCCCTACAATGAGCAGTTCTTC
D: TRBD2
size: few
V: TRBV4-2
J: TRBJ2-1

CDR3: CASSQTSYTQYF
DNA: TGTGCCAGCAGCCAGACTAGCTATACGCAGTATTTT
D: TRBD2
size: .
V: TRBV28
J: TRBJ2-3

CDR3: CAWSSIDRGAEAFF
DNA: TGTGCCTGGAGTTCCATTGACAGGGGGGCTGAAGCTTTCTTT
D: TRBD1
size: .
V: TRBV30
J: TRBJ1-1

CDR3: CASRSLGVLSYEQYF
DNA: TGTGCCAGCAGGTCCCTGGGAGTACTATCCTACGAGCAGTACTTC
D: .
size: .
V: TRBV5-6
J: TRBJ2-7

CDR3: CASKAGTYNEQFF
DNA: TGTGCCAGCAAGGCAGGGACCTACAATGAGCAGTTCTTC
D: .
size: .
V: TRBV6-1
J: TRBJ2-1

CDR3: CASSPVTGMPSGNTIYF
DNA: TGTGCCAGCAGCCCGGTGACAGGGATGCCCTCTGGAAACACCATATATTTT
D: TRBD1
size: .
V: TRBV7-9
J: TRBJ1-3

CDR3: CAWSRRTGQGANEKLFF
DNA: TGTGCCTGGAGTCGAAGGACAGGCCAGGGTGCTAATGAAAAACTGTTTTTT
D: TRBD1
size: .
V: TRBV30
J: TRBJ1-4

CDR3: CASSYSVRGETEAFF
DNA: TGTGCCAGCAGTTACTCGGTCAGGGGGGAGACTGAAGCTTTCTTT
D: TRBD1
size: .
V: TRBV6-5
J: TRBJ1-1

CDR3: CSSSLSLKGFSTGELFF
DNA: TGTTCCAGCAGCCTCTCGCTGAAGGGGTTCTCCACCGGGGAGCTGTTTTTT
D: .
size: once
V: TRBV7-9
J: TRBJ2-2

CDR3: CASSLSGTYYGYTF
DNA: TGTGCCAGCAGCTTATCCGGGACATACTATGGCTACACCTTC
D: .
size: .
V: TRBV5-4
J: TRBJ1-2

CDR3: CASSIRQHNEKLFF
DNA: TGTGCCAGTAGTATAAGACAGCATAATGAAAAACTGTTTTTT
D: .
size: .
V: TRBV19
J: TRBJ1-4

CDR3: CASSYSTTKGFGYTF
DNA: TGTGCCAGCAGTTACTCGACCACTAAAGGTTTCGGCTACACCTTC
D: .
size: .
V: TRBV6-5
J: TRBJ1-2

CDR3: CASSQERTSSYEQYF
DNA: TGCGCCAGCAGCCAAGAGAGGACTAGTTCTTACGAGCAGTACTTC
D: TRBD2
size: .
V: TRBV4-3
J: TRBJ2-7

CDR3: CASSSGESTDTQYF
DNA: TGTGCCAGCAGTTCGGGGGAAAGCACAGATACGCAGTATTTT
D: .
size: few
V: TRBV6-1
J: TRBJ2-3

CDR3: CASSLVIAGAHEFRRSYNEQFF
DNA: TGTGCCAGTAGTTTAGTAATAGCGGGGGCCCACGAATTTAGAAGGTCCTACAATGAGCAGTTCTTC
D: TRBD2
size: once
V: TRBV19
J: TRBJ2-1

CDR3: CASSFGSFPDTQYF
DNA: TGTGCCAGCAGCTTCGGGAGCTTCCCAGATACGCAGTATTTT
D: .
size: .
V: TRBV7-3
J: TRBJ2-3

CDR3: CASSLLNRGERDYGYTF
DNA: TGTGCCAGCAGTTTATTAAACAGGGGGGAGAGGGACTATGGCTACACCTTC
D: TRBD1
size: .
V: TRBV28
J: TRBJ1-2

CDR3: CASSMEVSDFADTQYF
DNA: TGTGCCAGTAGTATGGAGGTTAGCGATTTTGCAGATACGCAGTATTTT
D: .
size: .
V: TRBV19
J: TRBJ2-3

CDR3: CASPPRQGLFYGYTF
DNA: TGTGCCTCGCCCCCACGACAGGGGTTATTCTATGGCTACACCTTC
D: TRBD1
size: .
V: TRBV30
J: TRBJ1-2